The rows below give T cell receptor beta chains drawn from one sample of a study of blood T cell repertoires in COVID-19. Profiled with immunoSEQ multiplex PCR; TCRdb holds only in-frame clones, not every one. This table holds fewer than 120,000 clones, 76% found once. Sequenced input: peripheral blood. The source is a woman of 80 years or more with acute or convalescent COVID-19. CDR3s include the opening cysteine and the closing phenylalanine or tryptophan. Each record gives: V gene, CDR3 protein.

>TRBV6-5
CASRPRTGAKDTQYF
>TRBV27
CASRGGRRETQYF
>TRBV4-1
CASSSGTGEETQYF
>TRBV19
CASTPSGTSYNEQFF
>TRBV11-2
CASRSSRGGKNIQYF
>TRBV24-1
CAKPYRGRLGNTEAFF
>TRBV13
CASSLVRGTEAFF
>TRBV11-2
CASSLYPQTSDGQYF
>TRBV19
CATKQTGGAETQYF
>TRBV10-2
CASGDRGRTDTQYF
>TRBV6-5
CASSYDRGGDTQYF
>TRBV5-4
CASSLAGNEKLFF
>TRBV27
CASSRDRSRFEQYF
>TRBV19
CASRRQGGNEKLFF
>TRBV10-3
CAISGGGGRGGLSTDTQYF
>TRBV6-5
CASRRETRYNEQFF
>TRBV5-8
CASSHTGYNQPQHF
>TRBV30
CAWDRQGNQPQHF
>TRBV30
CAWSRDRASTSGNTIYF
>TRBV30
CAWSTDYNEQFF
>TRBV7-2
CAVKPSASWTGELFF
>TRBV6-2/TRBV6-3
CASSYSRNSNQPQHF